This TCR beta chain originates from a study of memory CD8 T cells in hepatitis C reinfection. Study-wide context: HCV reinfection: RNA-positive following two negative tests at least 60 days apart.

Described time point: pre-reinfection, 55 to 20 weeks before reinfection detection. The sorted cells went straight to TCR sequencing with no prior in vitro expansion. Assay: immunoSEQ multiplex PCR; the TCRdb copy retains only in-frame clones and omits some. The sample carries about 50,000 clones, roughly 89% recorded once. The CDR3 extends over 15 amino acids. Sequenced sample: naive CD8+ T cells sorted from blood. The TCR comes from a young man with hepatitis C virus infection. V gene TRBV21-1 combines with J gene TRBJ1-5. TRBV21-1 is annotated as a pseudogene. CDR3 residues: CASSSTERPGQPQHF. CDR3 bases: TGTGCCAGCAGCTCGACGGAGAGACCCGGGCAGCCCCAGCATTTT.